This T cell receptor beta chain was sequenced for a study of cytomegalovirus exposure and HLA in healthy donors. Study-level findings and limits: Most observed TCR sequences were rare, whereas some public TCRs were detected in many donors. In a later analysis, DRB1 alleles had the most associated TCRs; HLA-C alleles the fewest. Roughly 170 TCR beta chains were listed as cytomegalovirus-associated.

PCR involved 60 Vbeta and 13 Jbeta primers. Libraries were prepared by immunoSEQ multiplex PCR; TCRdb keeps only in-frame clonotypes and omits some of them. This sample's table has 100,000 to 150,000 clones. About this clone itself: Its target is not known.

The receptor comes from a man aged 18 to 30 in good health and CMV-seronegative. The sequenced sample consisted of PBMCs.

The CDR3 DNA follows: TGCGCCAGCAGTGGAGGTGGAGATACGCAGTATTTT. Protein product: CASSGGGDTQYF. The chain combines TRBV5-1 with TRBJ2-3; possibly TRBD2 for D (5 bases). Germline V gene sequence: CDR1 SGHRS, CDR2 YFSETQ. V was pared by 5 bases and J by 5 bases, with 9 bases between. This CDR3 has 12 amino acids.